This T cell receptor beta chain was obtained from a study of OX40 agonist ivuxolimab in advanced cancers. Study at large: Cohort: approximately 79% men, mean age approximately 60, aged roughly 20 to 79. Eligibility admitted prior anti-PD-1, anti-PD-L1 or anti-CTLA-4 therapy; about 40% had some. Study results and limitations: Antigen specificity was not determined for the expanded peripheral T cells. Circulating CD4+ and CD8+ T cells showed clonal expansion by week 6 at 0.1 to 3.0 mg/kg.

Generated by immunoSEQ multiplex PCR, the TCRdb table keeps only in-frame clones and is missing some. The sample consists of about 12,000 clones, 84% of them appearing once. As to this clone: Its antigen is not identified.

Per the germline V gene, CDR1 is SEHNR and CDR2 is FQNEAQ (reference sequence). Between the trimmed V and J ends, which lost 7 bases and 0 bases, there was a span of 12 bases. The CDR3 has 14 amino acids. The receptor comes from an adult with an advanced solid tumor such as melanoma, head and neck, liver or kidney cancer. The chain is built from TRBV7-9 and TRBJ1-1; D not resolved. The material sequenced was CD4+ or CD8+ T cells sorted from blood, taken in a trial of the OX40 agonist ivuxolimab. The CDR3 region is CASKGGQLNTEAFF. CDR3 DNA sequence: TGTGCCAGCAAGGGCGGCCAGCTGAACACTGAAGCTTTCTTT.